This T cell receptor beta chain was observed in a study of CXCR3-negative and CXCR3-positive naive CD8 T cells. Study in general: The TRB read total, about 135 million, broke down to about 1.5 +/- 0.3 million reads per library. Points from the study as a whole: Relative to CXCR3-negative naive cells, CXCR3-positive naive cells had more hydrophobic TRB CDR3s. Researchers reported similar TRBV-TRBJ usage in naive CXCR3-negative and CXCR3-positive cells, though memory differed.

Concerning this clonotype: The target antigen is unknown.

UMI-tagged TRB cDNA libraries were built via 5' RACE. TCRdb reprocessed the 5' RACE reads, with one entry per CDR3 protein and no DNA. The data include 90,000 to 100,000 distinct CDR3 sequences; the top ten clones carry over 1.5%. A CD45RO-CCR7+CD27+CD95- phenotype identified naive CD8+ T cells. Germline CDR1 and CDR2: SQVTM and ANQGSEA. The CDR3 runs to 13 residues. The V gene is TRBV29-1, the J gene TRBJ2-7; no DNA is available, so the TRBD2 call from TCRdb remains unchecked. The sequence was obtained from a human donor in good health. Some clones in this sample may be carry-over from other donors' samples. Source material: naive CXCR3- CD8+ T cells from blood. Subset specified: CD45RO-CCR7+CD27+CD95- naive CD8+ T cells lacking CXCR3 (TNR3-). The chain's CDR3 is CSVEDQGGDEQYF.